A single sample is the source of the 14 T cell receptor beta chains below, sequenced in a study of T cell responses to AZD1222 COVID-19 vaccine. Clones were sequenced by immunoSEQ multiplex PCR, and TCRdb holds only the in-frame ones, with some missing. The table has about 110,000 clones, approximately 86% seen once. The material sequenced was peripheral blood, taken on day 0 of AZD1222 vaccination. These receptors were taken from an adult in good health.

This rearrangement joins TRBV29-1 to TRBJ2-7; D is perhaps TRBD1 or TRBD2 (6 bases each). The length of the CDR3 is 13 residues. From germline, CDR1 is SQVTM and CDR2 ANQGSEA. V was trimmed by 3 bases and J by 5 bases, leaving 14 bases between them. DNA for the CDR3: TGCAGCGTTGAGCGGGACACCCGGGACGAGCAGTACTTC. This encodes CSVERDTRDEQYF.

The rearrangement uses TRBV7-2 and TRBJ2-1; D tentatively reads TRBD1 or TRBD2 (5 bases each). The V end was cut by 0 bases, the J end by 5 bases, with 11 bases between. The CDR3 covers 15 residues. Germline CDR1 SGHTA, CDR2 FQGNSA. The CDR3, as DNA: TGTGCCAGCAGCTTAGCGCAGGGAGTGCACAATGAGCAGTTCTTC. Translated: CASSLAQGVHNEQFF.

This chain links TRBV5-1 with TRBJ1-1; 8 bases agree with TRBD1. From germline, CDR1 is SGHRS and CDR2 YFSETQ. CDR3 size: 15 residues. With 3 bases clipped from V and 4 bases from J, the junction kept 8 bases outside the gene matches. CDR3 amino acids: CASSSGQGGATEAFF. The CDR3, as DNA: TGCGCCAGCAGCTCCGGACAGGGAGGGGCCACTGAAGCTTTCTTT.

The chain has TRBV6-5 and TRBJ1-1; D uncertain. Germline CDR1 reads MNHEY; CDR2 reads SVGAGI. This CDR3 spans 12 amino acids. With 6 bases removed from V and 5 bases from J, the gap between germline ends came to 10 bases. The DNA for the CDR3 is TGTGCCAGCAGGGTGTTAGGGACTGAAGCTTTCTTT. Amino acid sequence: CASRVLGTEAFF.

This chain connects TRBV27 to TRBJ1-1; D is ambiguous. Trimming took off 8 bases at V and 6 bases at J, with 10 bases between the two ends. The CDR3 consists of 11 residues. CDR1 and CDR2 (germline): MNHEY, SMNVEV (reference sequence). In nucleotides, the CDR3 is TGTGCCAGCCTTTCAGTCTCTGAAGCTTTCTTT. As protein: CASLSVSEAFF.

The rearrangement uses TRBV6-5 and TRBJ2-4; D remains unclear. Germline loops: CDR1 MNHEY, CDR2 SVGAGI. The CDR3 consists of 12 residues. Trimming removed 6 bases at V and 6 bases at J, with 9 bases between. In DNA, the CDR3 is TGTGCCAGCAGCAATCCGGGAAACATTCAGTACTTC. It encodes CASSNPGNIQYF.

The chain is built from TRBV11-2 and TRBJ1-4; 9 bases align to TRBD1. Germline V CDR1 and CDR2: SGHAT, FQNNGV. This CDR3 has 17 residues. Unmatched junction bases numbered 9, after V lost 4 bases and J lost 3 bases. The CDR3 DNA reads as TGTGCCAGCAGCTCACTGACAGGGGGATATGCTAATGAAAAACTGTTTTTT. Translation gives CASSSLTGGYANEKLFF.

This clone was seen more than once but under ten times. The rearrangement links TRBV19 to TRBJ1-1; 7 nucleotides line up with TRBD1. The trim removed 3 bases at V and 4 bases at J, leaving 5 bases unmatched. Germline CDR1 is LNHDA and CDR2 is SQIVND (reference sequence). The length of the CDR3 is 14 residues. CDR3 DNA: TGTGCCAGTAGTATCCAGGGGGATGGCACTGAAGCTTTCTTT. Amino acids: CASSIQGDGTEAFF. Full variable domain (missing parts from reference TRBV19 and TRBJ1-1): DGGITQSPKYLFRKEGQNVTLSCEQNLNHDAMYWYRQDPGQGLRLIYYSQIVNDFQKGDIAEGYSVSREKKESFPLTVTSAQKNPTAFYLCASSIQGDGTEAFFGQGTRLTVV.

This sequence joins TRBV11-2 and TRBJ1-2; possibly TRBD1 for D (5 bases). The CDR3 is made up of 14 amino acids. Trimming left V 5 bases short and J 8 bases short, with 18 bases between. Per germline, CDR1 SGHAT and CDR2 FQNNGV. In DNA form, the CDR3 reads TGTGCCAGCAGCAACCCCAGGGTTCCTGGGGGCTACACCTTC. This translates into CASSNPRVPGGYTF.

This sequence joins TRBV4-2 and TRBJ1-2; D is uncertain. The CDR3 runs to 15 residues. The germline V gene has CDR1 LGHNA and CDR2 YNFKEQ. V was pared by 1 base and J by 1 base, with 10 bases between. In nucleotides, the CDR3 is TGTGCCAGCAGCCAAGCGGTGCGACTTAACTATGGCTACACCTTC. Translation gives CASSQAVRLNYGYTF.

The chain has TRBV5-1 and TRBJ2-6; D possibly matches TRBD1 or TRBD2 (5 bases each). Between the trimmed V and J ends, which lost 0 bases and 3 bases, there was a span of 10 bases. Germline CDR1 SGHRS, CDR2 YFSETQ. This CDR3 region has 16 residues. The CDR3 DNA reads TGCGCCAGCAGCTTGGGAGGGGCATTTGGGGCCAACGTCCTGACTTTC. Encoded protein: CASSLGGAFGANVLTF.

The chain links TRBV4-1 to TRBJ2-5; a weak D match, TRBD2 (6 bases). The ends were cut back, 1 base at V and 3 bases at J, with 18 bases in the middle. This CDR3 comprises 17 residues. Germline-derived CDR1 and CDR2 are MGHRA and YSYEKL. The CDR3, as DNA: TGCGCCAGCAGCCAAGGGAGGGCAGGGTCCAAGAAAGAGACCCAGTACTTC. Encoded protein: CASSQGRAGSKKETQYF.

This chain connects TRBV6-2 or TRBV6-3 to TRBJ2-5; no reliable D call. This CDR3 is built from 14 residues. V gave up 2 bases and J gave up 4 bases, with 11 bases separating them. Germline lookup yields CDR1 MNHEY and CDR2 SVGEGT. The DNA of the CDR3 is TGTGCCAGCAGTTACCCCCCGAGAGGAGAGACCCAGTACTTC. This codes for CASSYPPRGETQYF.

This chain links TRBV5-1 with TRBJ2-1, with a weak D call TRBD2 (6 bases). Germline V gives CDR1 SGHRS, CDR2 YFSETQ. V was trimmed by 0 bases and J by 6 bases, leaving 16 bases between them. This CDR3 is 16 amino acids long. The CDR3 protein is CASSLGQSLGGNEQFF. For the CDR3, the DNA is TGCGCCAGCAGCTTGGGGCAGTCGCTGGGGGGCAATGAGCAGTTCTTC. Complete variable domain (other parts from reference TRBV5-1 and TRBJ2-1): KAGVTQTPRYLIKTRGQQVTLSCSPISGHRSVSWYQQTPGQGLQFLFEYFSETQRNKGNFPGRFSGRQFSNSRSEMNVSTLELGDSALYLCASSLGQSLGGNEQFFGPGTRLTVL.